These 21 T cell receptor beta chains were all obtained from the same sample, sequenced in a study of OX40 agonist ivuxolimab in advanced cancers. Method: immunoSEQ multiplex PCR; TCRdb's copy keeps in-frame clones and lacks some. Of roughly 82,000 clones listed, more than 80% are singletons. This sample comprised CD4+ or CD8+ T cells sorted from blood, obtained in a trial of the OX40 agonist ivuxolimab. Every receptor here comes from an adult with an advanced solid tumor such as melanoma, head and neck, liver or kidney cancer.

The rearrangement uses TRBV5-1 and TRBJ2-7, with D possibly matching TRBD1 (6 bases). The CDR3 spans 13 residues. The germline V and J ends were trimmed by 3 bases and 3 bases, with 10 bases remaining between them. Per the germline V gene, CDR1 is SGHRS and CDR2 is YFSETQ. CDR3 nucleotides: TGCGCCAGCAGCTCCGGACAGATCTACGAGCAGTACTTC. This encodes CASSSGQIYEQYF.

This sequence joins TRBV4-1 and TRBJ2-1; possibly TRBD1 or TRBD2 for D (6 bases each). The V end lost 5 bases, the J end lost 0 bases, and 14 bases lay between the germline ends. This CDR3 is built from 16 residues. Germline values: CDR1 MGHRA, CDR2 YSYEKL. The CDR3 region has the DNA TGCGCCAGCAGCTCGGAGGGGGTTAGCTCCTACAATGAGCAGTTCTTC. This sequence encodes CASSSEGVSSYNEQFF.

In its sample, this clone was seen once. The gene calls are TRBV7-3 and TRBJ2-3; D not certain. V lost 5 bases to trimming and J lost 1 base, with 16 bases between them. The CDR3 is 16 amino acids. Germline V gives CDR1 SGHTA, CDR2 FQGTGA. CDR3: CASSRDGVRGTDTQYF. The CDR3 coding sequence is TGTGCCAGCAGCCGCGATGGGGTTCGGGGCACAGATACGCAGTATTTT. Using reference TRBV7-3 and TRBJ2-3 for the parts outside the CDR3, the full variable domain is GAGVSQTPSNKVTEKGKYVELRCDPISGHTALYWYRQSLGQGPEFLIYFQGTGAADDSGLPNDRFFAVRPEGSVSTLKIQRTERGDSAVYLCASSRDGVRGTDTQYFGPGTRLTVL.

This chain links TRBV6-6 with TRBJ2-2; TRBD1 matches 8 bases. Germline V gene lookup returns CDR1 MNHNY and CDR2 SVGAGI (reference sequence). This CDR3 has 15 residues. Trimming took 0 bases from V and 8 from J; bases not matched to a gene: 5. This chain's CDR3 is CASSYSQGAGGELFF. DNA of the CDR3: TGTGCCAGCAGTTACTCGCAGGGGGCTGGGGGGGAGCTGTTTTTT.

This sequence joins TRBV6-5 and TRBJ1-3, with D possibly matching TRBD1 (5 bases). This CDR3 is built from 14 residues. Germline V gene lookup returns CDR1 MNHEY and CDR2 SVGAGI. Trimming took off 8 bases at V and 0 bases at J, with 11 bases between the two ends. For the CDR3, the DNA is TGTGCCAGCCGACGAGGGACCTCTGGAAACACCATATATTTT. Residues: CASRRGTSGNTIYF.

V gene TRBV2 combines with J gene TRBJ1-3, with D perhaps matching TRBD1 (5 bases). Deletions cut 2 bases from V and 0 bases from J, with 17 bases between. This CDR3 contains 18 residues. Germline V gives CDR1 SNHLY, CDR2 FYNNEI. As DNA, the CDR3 is TGTGCCAGCAGTGAAAGGCAGGGAAGGTCTCTCTCTGGAAACACCATATATTTT. This sequence encodes CASSERQGRSLSGNTIYF.

V gene TRBV21-1 combines with J gene TRBJ2-3; TRBD2 reflects the table's D call only, with no check against the DNA. TRBV21-1 is labeled a pseudogene. CDR3 length: 14 amino acids. CDR3 protein: CASSSGGRTDTQYF. The CDR3 DNA reads as TGTGCCAGCAGTAGCGGGGGGCGGACAGATACGCAGTATTTT.

In its sample, this clone was seen once. The V gene is TRBV18, the J gene TRBJ2-2, with 8 nucleotides matching TRBD2. This CDR3 has 16 amino acids. V was pared by 0 bases and J by 9 bases, with 9 bases of the junction left unmatched. Germline values: CDR1 KGHSH, CDR2 LQKENI. The CDR3, as DNA: TGTGCCAGCTCACCACCTCGTGCGGGAGGTTTACGGGAGCTGTTTTTT. It codes for CASSPPRAGGLRELFF.

The chain links TRBV10-3 to TRBJ2-1; 12 positions match TRBD1. V dropped 7 bases and J dropped 9; count of bases not matched to a gene: 4. The CDR3 sequence is 13 residues long. Germline CDR1 ENHRY, CDR2 SYGVKD. The CDR3 is CAIKGQGAFEQFF. The CDR3 DNA reads as TGTGCCATCAAGGGACAGGGGGCTTTTGAGCAGTTCTTC.

The gene calls are TRBV7-3 and TRBJ2-3; D remains unclear. The V and J ends lost 5 bases and 2 bases respectively, with 2 bases between them. CDR1 is SGHTA, CDR2 FQGTGA, per germline. There are 11 residues in the CDR3. The CDR3 DNA is TGTGCCAGCAGCCTCACAGATACGCAGTATTTT. Its protein is CASSLTDTQYF.

This sequence joins TRBV2 and TRBJ2-7; D is ambiguous. V lost 4 bases and J 4 bases, leaving 5 bases between the germline ends. The CDR3 runs to 11 residues. Per the germline V gene, CDR1 is SNHLY and CDR2 is FYNNEI. The DNA for the CDR3 is TGTGCCAGCAGTGGCAGTTACGAGCAGTACTTC. Translated: CASSGSYEQYF.

V usage is TRBV18 and J usage is TRBJ1-1; the match to TRBD1 covers 7 bases. The germline V gene has CDR1 KGHSH and CDR2 LQKENI. After removal of 3 bases from V and 0 bases from J, the junction contained 1 base not matched to a gene. This CDR3 region has 14 residues. The chain's CDR3 is CASSPGQVNTEAFF. In DNA form, the CDR3 reads TGTGCCAGCTCACCCGGACAGGTGAACACTGAAGCTTTCTTT.

The chain couples TRBV7-6 to TRBJ2-1; a possible D gene is TRBD2 (5 bases). CDR1 and CDR2 from the germline V gene are SGHVS and FNYEAQ. The CDR3 is made up of 14 amino acids. Trimming left V 4 bases short and J 2 bases short, with 9 bases between. CDR3 DNA: TGTGCCAGCAGCTCCGGAGGAGCCTACAATGAGCAGTTCTTC. This gives the protein CASSSGGAYNEQFF.

The chain couples TRBV5-1 to TRBJ2-1, with D perhaps TRBD1 (5 bases). V was trimmed by 0 bases and J by 2 bases, leaving 6 bases between them. CDR3 length: 14 amino acids. Germline V lookup: CDR1 SGHRS, CDR2 YFSETQ. As DNA, the CDR3 is TGCGCCAGCAGCTTGGAGGGGACCTACAATGAGCAGTTCTTC. Translating gives CASSLEGTYNEQFF. Full variable domain (missing parts from reference TRBV5-1 and TRBJ2-1): KAGVTQTPRYLIKTRGQQVTLSCSPISGHRSVSWYQQTPGQGLQFLFEYFSETQRNKGNFPGRFSGRQFSNSRSEMNVSTLELGDSALYLCASSLEGTYNEQFFGPGTRLTVL.

The chain is built from TRBV29-1 and TRBJ2-7; possible D gene TRBD1, 5 bases. The germline V gene has CDR1 SQVTM and CDR2 ANQGSEA. This CDR3 has 12 amino acids. V lost 6 bases and J 7 bases, leaving 16 bases between the germline ends. CDR3 amino acids: CSVEKGPSEQYF. The CDR3 DNA reads TGCAGCGTGGAAAAGGGGCCGAGTGAGCAGTACTTC.

This clone has just a few counts. This chain uses TRBV7-8 with TRBJ1-2, with unresolved D. V shed 6 bases and J shed 4 bases, with 9 bases lying between them. The germline V gene encodes CDR1 SGHVS and CDR2 FQNEAQ. The CDR3 has 12 amino acids. CDR3 residues: CASRDGVYGYTF. The CDR3 DNA reads as TGTGCCAGCAGGGACGGAGTCTATGGCTACACCTTC.

The CDR3 nucleotides read TGCAGTGCTAAAGCGTCCTACGAGCAGTACTTC. It encodes CSAKASYEQYF. The chain employs TRBV20-1 and TRBJ2-7; no clear D gene. The CDR3 has 11 amino acids. V lost 4 bases and J lost 1, with 5 bases in between. Germline V CDR1 and CDR2: DFQATT, SNEGSKA (reference sequence).

The CDR3 is CASSDRGDNNEQFF. CDR3 sequence (DNA): TGTGCCAGCAGTGACAGGGGCGACAACAATGAGCAGTTCTTC. This chain links TRBV2 with TRBJ2-1; D is perhaps TRBD1 (6 bases). CDR1 is SNHLY and CDR2 is FYNNEI in the germline V gene. The germline V and J ends were trimmed by 3 bases and 5 bases, with 11 bases remaining between them. The CDR3 runs to 14 residues.

V gene TRBV18 combines with J gene TRBJ2-2; unclear D gene. V was cut by 4 bases and J by 0 bases, with 6 bases left in between. Germline CDR1 KGHSH, CDR2 LQKENI. The CDR3 consists of 14 residues. CDR3: CASSLTTNTGELFF. The CDR3 region has the DNA TGTGCCAGCTCACTCACAACGAACACCGGGGAGCTGTTTTTT.

The chain links TRBV9 to TRBJ2-1, with D perhaps matching TRBD1 (5 bases). CDR1 SGDLS and CDR2 YYNGEE come from the germline V gene. The CDR3 covers 13 residues. V lost 2 bases, J lost 5 bases, and 8 bases lay in between. DNA of the CDR3: TGTGCCAGCAGCGTCGACAGACACAATGAGCAGTTCTTC. Residues: CASSVDRHNEQFF.

V usage is TRBV5-1 and J usage is TRBJ2-1, with 10 positions matching TRBD1. Per the germline V gene, CDR1 is SGHRS and CDR2 is YFSETQ. CDR3 size: 14 residues. V trimming: 2 bases; J trimming: 8 bases; junction bases outside the gene matches: 4. The CDR3, as DNA: TGCGCCAGCAGCTTACCGACAGGGGGCGATGAGCAGTTCTTC. Translation gives CASSLPTGGDEQFF.